The rows below give T cell receptor beta chains drawn from one sample of a study of cytomegalovirus exposure and HLA in healthy donors. Profiling relied on immunoSEQ multiplex PCR, and the TCRdb table lists in-frame clones only, not all of them. Of roughly 130,000 clones in the sample, roughly four fifths were seen once. The material sequenced was PBMCs. These TCRs come from a woman between 50 and 59 years old in good health and CMV-seropositive. The CDR3 runs from the conserved cysteine through the conserved F or W. The D gene is left open where the match is weak. Clone sizes are given selectively: once, few, many, or a class where the clone is expanded.

cdr3_aa cdr3_nt j_call clone_size d_call v_call
CASSSPGQGHEKLFF TGTGCCAGCAGTTCCCCTGGGCAGGGTCACGAAAAACTGTTTTTT TRBJ1-4 . . TRBV6-6
CANVIYRSNYGYTF TGCGCCAACGTTATTTACAGGTCTAACTATGGCTACACCTTC TRBJ1-2 . . TRBV10-1
CASSVTGNTEAFF TGTGCCAGCAGCGTTACAGGGAACACTGAAGCTTTCTTT TRBJ1-1 . . TRBV9
CAIREQGANTEAFF TGTGCCATCAGGGAACAGGGGGCGAACACTGAAGCTTTCTTT TRBJ1-1 . TRBD1 TRBV10-3
CASSEGREYEQFF TGTGCCAGCAGTGAGGGCAGGGAATATGAGCAGTTCTTC TRBJ2-1 . . TRBV6-1
CASSSSPAGGTEAFF TGTGCCAGCTCATCAAGCCCAGCCGGGGGGACTGAAGCTTTCTTT TRBJ1-1 . . TRBV18
CASTRGPNSPLHF TGTGCCAGCACCCGAGGCCCTAATTCACCCCTCCACTTT TRBJ1-6 . . TRBV11-3
CASADYGYTF TGTGCCAGTGCGGATTATGGCTACACCTTC TRBJ1-2 . . TRBV19
CASSGGRGEKLFF TGTGCCAGCAGTGGGGGAAGGGGTGAAAAACTGTTTTTT TRBJ1-4 . . TRBV2
CASSLARGQGTQYF TGTGCCAGCAGTTTAGCGAGGGGGCAGGGGACCCAGTACTTC TRBJ2-5 . TRBD1 TRBV27
CASSLQGSTEAFF TGTGCCAGCAGCTTACAGGGTTCCACTGAAGCTTTCTTT TRBJ1-1 . . TRBV5-4
CASTLGQGGFGSYEQYF TGTGCCAGCACCCTCGGACAGGGCGGATTCGGGTCCTACGAGCAGTACTTC TRBJ2-7 . TRBD1 TRBV7-9
CASSPEGQGIYEQYF TGTGCCAGCAGCCCTGAGGGACAGGGGATCTACGAGCAGTACTTC TRBJ2-7 . TRBD1 TRBV5-4
CASSRTGDEQFF TGTGCCAGCAGTCGGACAGGGGATGAGCAGTTCTTC TRBJ2-1 . TRBD1 TRBV6-1
CASSSGQGTEEQYF TGTGCCAGCAGCTCGGGACAGGGGACGGAGGAGCAGTACTTC TRBJ2-7 . TRBD1 TRBV7-8
CASSPLSRGALAPEQFF TGTGCCAGCTCACCACTGTCGCGGGGGGCCCTAGCCCCTGAGCAGTTCTTC TRBJ2-1 . TRBD2 TRBV18
CASSEVWTVEKLFF TGTGCCAGCAGTGAAGTCTGGACTGTTGAAAAACTGTTTTTT TRBJ1-4 . . TRBV6-1
CASTPGGLGNEQYF TGTGCCAGCACTCCAGGGGGTTTGGGAAACGAGCAGTACTTC TRBJ2-7 . TRBD1 TRBV6-6
CASTQPGRADEQFF TGTGCCAGCACCCAACCTGGGCGGGCCGATGAGCAGTTCTTC TRBJ2-1 . . TRBV6-5
CASSLQGNSPLHF TGTGCCAGCAGCCTCCAGGGGAATTCACCCCTCCACTTT TRBJ1-6 . . TRBV5-4
CASSLDRGTEAFF TGCGCCAGCAGCCTCGACAGGGGTACTGAAGCTTTCTTT TRBJ1-1 . TRBD1 TRBV4-3
CASSYASGVNNEQFF TGTGCCAGCAGTTACGCTAGCGGGGTGAACAATGAGCAGTTCTTC TRBJ2-1 . TRBD2 TRBV6-5
CASSEAIRQGRLAFF TGTGCCAGCTCAGAGGCCATTCGACAGGGGAGGTTAGCTTTCTTT TRBJ1-1 . TRBD1 TRBV18
CAISPSGARSYNEQFF TGTGCCATCAGCCCTAGCGGGGCTCGCTCCTACAATGAGCAGTTCTTC TRBJ2-1 . TRBD2 TRBV10-3
CASSFSGGWNTGELFF TGTGCCAGCAGCTTCAGCGGGGGTTGGAACACCGGGGAGCTGTTTTTT TRBJ2-2 . TRBD2 TRBV7-2
CATSRRGTWRFDGYTF TGTGCCACCAGCCGTCGAGGGACATGGAGATTCGATGGCTACACCTTC TRBJ1-2 once . TRBV15
CASGSLQGSNYGYTF TGTGCTAGTGGTTCTCTACAGGGGTCCAACTATGGCTACACCTTC TRBJ1-2 . TRBD1 TRBV12-5
CARRESRGTEAFF TGCGCCAGGCGCGAGAGTAGAGGCACTGAAGCTTTCTTT TRBJ1-1 . . TRBV10-1
CASSYAGPNYGYTF TGTGCCAGCAGTTACGCGGGACCGAACTATGGCTACACCTTC TRBJ1-2 few . TRBV6-6
CASSHEDRNYGYTF TGTGCCAGCAGCCATGAAGACAGGAACTATGGCTACACCTTC TRBJ1-2 . . TRBV4-2
CASSRGATDTQYF TGTGCCAGCAGCCGGGGCGCGACGGATACGCAGTATTTT TRBJ2-3 once . TRBV14
CASSLAGGTGELFF TGTGCCAGCAGCTTGGCCGGGGGGACCGGGGAGCTGTTTTTT TRBJ2-2 few TRBD2 TRBV5-6
CASSGPTDNFIDNEQFF TGTGCCAGCAGTGGGCCGACAGACAACTTTATAGACAATGAGCAGTTCTTC TRBJ2-1 . . TRBV2
CASSSTGSNQPQHF TGTGCCAGCAGTTCGACAGGTAGCAATCAGCCCCAGCATTTT TRBJ1-5 once . TRBV11-2
CASSRYGTSLNYGYTF TGTGCCAGCAGCCGATATGGGACATCCCTTAACTATGGCTACACCTTC TRBJ1-2 . . TRBV9
CASSTGTGGEQYF TGCGCCAGCAGCACCGGGACAGGGGGGGAGCAGTACTTC TRBJ2-7 . TRBD1 TRBV5-1
CASSLLAGGPGEETQYF TGTGCCAGCAGCCTTCTAGCGGGGGGGCCTGGGGAAGAGACCCAGTACTTC TRBJ2-5 . TRBD2 TRBV7-6
CASSLGEGTQYF TGCGCCAGCAGCTTGGGGGAGGGGACCCAGTACTTC TRBJ2-5 . TRBD2 TRBV5-1
CASSRTSIYGYTF TGTGCCAGCAGCCGCACGAGTATCTATGGCTACACCTTC TRBJ1-2 . . TRBV6-5
CASSQPTGRRGSGEQYF TGTGCCAGCAGCCAACCGACAGGCCGTAGGGGGTCCGGCGAGCAGTACTTC TRBJ2-7 . . TRBV11-2
CASSSLGGQIYTEAFF TGTGCCAGCAGCTCCTTGGGGGGGCAGATATACACTGAAGCTTTCTTT TRBJ1-1 . . TRBV7-6